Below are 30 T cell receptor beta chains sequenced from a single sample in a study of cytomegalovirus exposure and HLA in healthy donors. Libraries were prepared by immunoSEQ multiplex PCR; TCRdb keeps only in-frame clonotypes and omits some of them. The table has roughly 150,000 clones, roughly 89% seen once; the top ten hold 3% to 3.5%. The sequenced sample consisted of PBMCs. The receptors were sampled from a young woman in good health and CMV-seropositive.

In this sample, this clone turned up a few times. As DNA, the CDR3 is TGTGCCTGGAGGACAGGGGCTGAAGCTTTCTTT. Amino acid sequence: CAWRTGAEAFF. The J gene is TRBJ1-1, the V gene TRBV30; the match to TRBD1 covers 8 bases. The CDR3 is made up of 11 amino acids. Germline values: CDR1 GTSNPN, CDR2 SVGIG (reference sequence). V lost 3 bases, J lost 6 bases, and 0 bases stayed unmatched. Full variable domain (remainder filled in from reference TRBV30 and TRBJ1-1): SQTIHQWPATLVQPVGSPLSLECTVEGTSNPNLYWYRQAAGRGLQLLFYSVGIGQISSEVPQNLSASRPQDRQFILSSKKLLLSDSGFYLCAWRTGAEAFFGQGTRLTVV.

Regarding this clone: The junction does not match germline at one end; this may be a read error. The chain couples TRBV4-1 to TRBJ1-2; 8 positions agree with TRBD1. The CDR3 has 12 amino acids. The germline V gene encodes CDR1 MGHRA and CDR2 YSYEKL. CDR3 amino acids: CASSQEQGAISF. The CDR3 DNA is TGCGCCAGCAGCCAAGAGCAGGGGGCGATCTCGTTC.

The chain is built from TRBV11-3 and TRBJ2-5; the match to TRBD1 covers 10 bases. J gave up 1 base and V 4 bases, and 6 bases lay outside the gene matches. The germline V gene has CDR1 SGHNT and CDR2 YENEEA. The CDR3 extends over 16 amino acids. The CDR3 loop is CASSWGDRGVQETQYF. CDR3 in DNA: TGTGCCAGCAGCTGGGGGGACAGGGGAGTCCAAGAGACCCAGTACTTC. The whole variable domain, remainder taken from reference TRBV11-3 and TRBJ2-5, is EAGVVQSPRYKIIEKKQPVAFWCNPISGHNTLYWYLQNLGQGPELLIRYENEEAVDDSQLPKDRFSAERLKGVDSTLKIQPAELGDSAVYLCASSWGDRGVQETQYFGPGTRLLVL.

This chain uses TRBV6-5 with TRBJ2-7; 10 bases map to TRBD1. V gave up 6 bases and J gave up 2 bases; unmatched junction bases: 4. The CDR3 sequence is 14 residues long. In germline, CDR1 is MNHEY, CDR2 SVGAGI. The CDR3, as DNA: TGTGCCAGCAGCCCCGGACAGGGGGCCTACGAGCAGTACTTC. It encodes CASSPGQGAYEQYF.

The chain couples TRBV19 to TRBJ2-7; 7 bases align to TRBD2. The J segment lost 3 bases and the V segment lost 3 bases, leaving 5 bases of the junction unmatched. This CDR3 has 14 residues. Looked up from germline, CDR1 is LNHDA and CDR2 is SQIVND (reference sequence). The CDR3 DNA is TGTGCCAGTAGTATTCTTCCGGGGGGCTACGAGCAGTACTTC. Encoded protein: CASSILPGGYEQYF. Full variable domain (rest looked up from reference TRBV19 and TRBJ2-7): DGGITQSPKYLFRKEGQNVTLSCEQNLNHDAMYWYRQDPGQGLRLIYYSQIVNDFQKGDIAEGYSVSREKKESFPLTVTSAQKNPTAFYLCASSILPGGYEQYFGPGTRLTVT.

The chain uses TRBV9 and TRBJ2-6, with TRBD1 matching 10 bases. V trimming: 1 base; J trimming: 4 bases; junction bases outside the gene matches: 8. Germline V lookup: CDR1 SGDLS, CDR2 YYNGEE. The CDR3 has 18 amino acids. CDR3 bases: TGTGCCAGCAGCGTACTCCCGGGACAGGGGTCGGGGGCCAACGTCCTGACTTTC. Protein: CASSVLPGQGSGANVLTF.

This CDR3 reads CASSLGQGPYYNEQFF. DNA of the CDR3: TGTGCCAGCAGCTTGGGACAGGGTCCCTACTACAATGAGCAGTTCTTC. The rearrangement links TRBV7-9 to TRBJ2-1, with 9 nucleotides matching TRBD1. CDR3 length equals 16 residues. V shed 3 bases, J shed 3 bases, and the junction held 6 bases outside the gene matches. Looked up from germline, CDR1 is SEHNR and CDR2 is FQNEAQ (reference sequence).

The CDR3 DNA is TGTGCCAGTAGTAACAGGGGATCGGCCAGCTCTGGAAACACCATATATTTT. Amino acid sequence: CASSNRGSASSGNTIYF. The chain combines TRBV19 with TRBJ1-3, with 7 nucleotides matching TRBD1. CDR3 length: 17 amino acids. After removal of 4 bases from V and 0 bases from J, the junction contained 9 bases not matched to a gene. Germline V gives CDR1 LNHDA, CDR2 SQIVND (reference sequence).

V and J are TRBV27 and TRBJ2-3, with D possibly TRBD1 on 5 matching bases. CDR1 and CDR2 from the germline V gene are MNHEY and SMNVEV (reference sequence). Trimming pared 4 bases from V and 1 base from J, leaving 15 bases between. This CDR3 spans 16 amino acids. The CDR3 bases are TGTGCCAGCAGTTCCAATGAGTTCAGGGGCACAGATACGCAGTATTTT. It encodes CASSSNEFRGTDTQYF.

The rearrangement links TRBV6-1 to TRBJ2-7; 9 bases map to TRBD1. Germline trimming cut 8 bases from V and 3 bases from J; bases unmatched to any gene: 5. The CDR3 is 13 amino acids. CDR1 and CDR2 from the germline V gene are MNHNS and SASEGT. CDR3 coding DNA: TGTGCCAGCTCCCGGGACAGGGTCTACGAGCAGTACTTC. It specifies CASSRDRVYEQYF.

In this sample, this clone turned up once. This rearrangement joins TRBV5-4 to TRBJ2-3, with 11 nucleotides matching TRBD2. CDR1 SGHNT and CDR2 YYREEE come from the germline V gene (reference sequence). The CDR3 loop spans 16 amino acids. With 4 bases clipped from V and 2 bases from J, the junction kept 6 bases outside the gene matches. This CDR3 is CASSHGTSGPTDTQYF. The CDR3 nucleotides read TGTGCCAGCAGCCATGGGACTAGCGGTCCCACAGATACGCAGTATTTT. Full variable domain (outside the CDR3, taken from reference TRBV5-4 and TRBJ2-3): ETGVTQSPTHLIKTRGQQVTLRCSSQSGHNTVSWYQQALGQGPQFIFQYYREEENGRGNFPPRFSGLQFPNYSSELNVNALELDDSALYLCASSHGTSGPTDTQYFGPGTRLTVL.

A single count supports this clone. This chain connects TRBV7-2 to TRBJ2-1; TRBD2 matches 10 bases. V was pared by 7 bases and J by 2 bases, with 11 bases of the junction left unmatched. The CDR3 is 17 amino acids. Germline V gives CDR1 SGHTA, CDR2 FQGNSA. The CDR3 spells CASNSYNSGRAYNEQFF. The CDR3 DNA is TGTGCCAGCAACTCGTATAACAGCGGGAGGGCCTACAATGAGCAGTTCTTC. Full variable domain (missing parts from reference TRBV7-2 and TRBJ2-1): GAGVSQSPSNKVTEKGKDVELRCDPISGHTALYWYRQSLGQGLEFLIYFQGNSAPDKSGLPSDRFSAERTGGSVSTLTIQRTQQEDSAVYLCASNSYNSGRAYNEQFFGPGTRLTVL.

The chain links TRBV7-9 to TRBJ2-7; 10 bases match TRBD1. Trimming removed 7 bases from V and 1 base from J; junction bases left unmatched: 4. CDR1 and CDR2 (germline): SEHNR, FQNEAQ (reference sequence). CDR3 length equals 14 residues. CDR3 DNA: TGTGCCAGCAACCCGGGACAGGGGTCCTACGAGCAGTACTTC. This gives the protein CASNPGQGSYEQYF.

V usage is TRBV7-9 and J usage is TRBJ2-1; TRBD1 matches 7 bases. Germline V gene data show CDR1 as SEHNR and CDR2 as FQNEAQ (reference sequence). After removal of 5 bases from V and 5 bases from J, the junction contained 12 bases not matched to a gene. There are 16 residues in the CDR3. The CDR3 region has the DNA TGTGCCAGCAGCCCTACAGGGGTGGTTACGGACAATGAGCAGTTCTTC. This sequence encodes CASSPTGVVTDNEQFF.

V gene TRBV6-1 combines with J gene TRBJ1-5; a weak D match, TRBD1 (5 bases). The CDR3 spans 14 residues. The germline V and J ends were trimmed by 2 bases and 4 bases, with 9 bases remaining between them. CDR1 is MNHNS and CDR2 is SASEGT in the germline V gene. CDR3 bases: TGTGCCAGCAGTGAAAGACAGCCTAATCAGCCCCAGCATTTT. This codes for CASSERQPNQPQHF.

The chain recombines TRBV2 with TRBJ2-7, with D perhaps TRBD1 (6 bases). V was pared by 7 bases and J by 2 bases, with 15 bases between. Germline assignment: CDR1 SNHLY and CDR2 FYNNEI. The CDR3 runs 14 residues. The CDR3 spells CASTFNRETYEQYF. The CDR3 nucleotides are TGTGCCAGCACGTTTAACAGGGAAACCTACGAGCAGTACTTC.

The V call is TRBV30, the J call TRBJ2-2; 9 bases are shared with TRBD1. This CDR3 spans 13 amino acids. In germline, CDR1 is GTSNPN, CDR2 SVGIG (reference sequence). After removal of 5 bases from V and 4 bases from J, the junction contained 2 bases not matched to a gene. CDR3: CAWDRGSTGELFF. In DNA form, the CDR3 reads TGTGCCTGGGACAGGGGGTCCACCGGGGAGCTGTTTTTT.

The CDR3 is CASSLFYRGIVDEAFF. In DNA, the CDR3 is TGTGCCAGCAGCTTATTCTACAGGGGGATTGTCGATGAAGCTTTCTTT. The chain has TRBV7-9 and TRBJ1-1; TRBD1 agrees at 8 bases. The CDR3 spans 16 residues. The V and J ends lost 2 bases and 7 bases, in that order; junction bases with no gene match: 12. Per germline, CDR1 SEHNR and CDR2 FQNEAQ (reference sequence). The full variable domain, completed using reference TRBV7-9 and TRBJ1-1, is DTGVSQNPRHKITKRGQNVTFRCDPISEHNRLYWYRQTLGQGPEFLTYFQNEAQLEKSRLLSDRFSAERPKGSFSTLEIQRTEQGDSAMYLCASSLFYRGIVDEAFFGQGTRLTVV.

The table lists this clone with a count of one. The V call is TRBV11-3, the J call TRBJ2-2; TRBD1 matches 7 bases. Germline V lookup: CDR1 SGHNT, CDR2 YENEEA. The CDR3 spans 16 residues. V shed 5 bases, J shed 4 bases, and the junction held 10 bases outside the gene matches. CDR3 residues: CASSKRTGAGTGELFF. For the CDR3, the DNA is TGTGCCAGCAGCAAAAGAACAGGGGCGGGCACCGGGGAGCTGTTTTTT.

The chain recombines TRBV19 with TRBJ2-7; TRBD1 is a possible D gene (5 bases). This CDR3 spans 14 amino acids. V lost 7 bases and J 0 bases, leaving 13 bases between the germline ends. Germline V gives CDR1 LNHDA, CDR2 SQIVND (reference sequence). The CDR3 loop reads CASNKGMGSYEQYF. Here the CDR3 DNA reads TGTGCCAGTAACAAGGGGATGGGCTCCTACGAGCAGTACTTC.

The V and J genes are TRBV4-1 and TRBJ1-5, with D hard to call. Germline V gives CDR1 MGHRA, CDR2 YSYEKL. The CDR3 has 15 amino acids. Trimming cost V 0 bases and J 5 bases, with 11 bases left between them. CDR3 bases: TGCGCCAGCAGCCAAGAACCCCACAGTGATCAGCCCCAGCATTTT. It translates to CASSQEPHSDQPQHF.

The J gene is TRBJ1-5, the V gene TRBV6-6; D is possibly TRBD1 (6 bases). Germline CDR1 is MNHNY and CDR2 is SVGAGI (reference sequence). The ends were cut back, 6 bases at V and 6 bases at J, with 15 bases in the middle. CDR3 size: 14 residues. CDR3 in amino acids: CASSHGQWGQPQHF. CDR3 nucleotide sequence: TGTGCCAGCAGCCACGGACAGTGGGGTCAGCCCCAGCATTTT.

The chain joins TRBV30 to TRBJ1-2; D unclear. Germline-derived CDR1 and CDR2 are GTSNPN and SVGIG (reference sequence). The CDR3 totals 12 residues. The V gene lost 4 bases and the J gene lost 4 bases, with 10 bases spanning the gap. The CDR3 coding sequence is TGTGCCTGGATATATGGCAGCTATGGCTACACCTTC. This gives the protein CAWIYGSYGYTF.

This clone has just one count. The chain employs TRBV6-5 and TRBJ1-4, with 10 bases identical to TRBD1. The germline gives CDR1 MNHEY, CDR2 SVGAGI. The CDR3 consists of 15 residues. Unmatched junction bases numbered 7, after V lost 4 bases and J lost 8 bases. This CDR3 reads CASSSSGTGEEKLFF. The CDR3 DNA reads TGTGCCAGCAGTTCCTCCGGGACAGGGGAGGAAAAACTGTTTTTT.

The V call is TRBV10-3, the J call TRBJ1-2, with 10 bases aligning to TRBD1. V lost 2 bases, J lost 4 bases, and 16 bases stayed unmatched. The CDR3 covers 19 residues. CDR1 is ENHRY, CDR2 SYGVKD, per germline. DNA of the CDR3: TGTGCCATCAGTGAGAGACAGGGGGCTATCTTTAGGCCCGTCTATGGCTACACCTTC. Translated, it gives CAISERQGAIFRPVYGYTF.

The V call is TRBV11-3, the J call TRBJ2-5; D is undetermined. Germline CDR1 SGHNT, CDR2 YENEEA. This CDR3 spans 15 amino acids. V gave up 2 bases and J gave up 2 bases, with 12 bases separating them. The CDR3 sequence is CASSLNVAWQETQYF. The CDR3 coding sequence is TGTGCCAGCAGCTTAAATGTCGCGTGGCAAGAGACCCAGTACTTC.

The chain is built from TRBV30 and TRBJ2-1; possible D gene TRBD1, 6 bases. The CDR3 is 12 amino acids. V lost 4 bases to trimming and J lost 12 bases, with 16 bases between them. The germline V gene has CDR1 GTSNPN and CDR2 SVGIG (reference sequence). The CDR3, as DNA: TGTGCCTGGACCGGGACAAGCCTAGCGCAGTTCTTC. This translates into CAWTGTSLAQFF. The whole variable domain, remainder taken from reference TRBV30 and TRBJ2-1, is SQTIHQWPATLVQPVGSPLSLECTVEGTSNPNLYWYRQAAGRGLQLLFYSVGIGQISSEVPQNLSASRPQDRQFILSSKKLLLSDSGFYLCAWTGTSLAQFFGPGTRLTVL.

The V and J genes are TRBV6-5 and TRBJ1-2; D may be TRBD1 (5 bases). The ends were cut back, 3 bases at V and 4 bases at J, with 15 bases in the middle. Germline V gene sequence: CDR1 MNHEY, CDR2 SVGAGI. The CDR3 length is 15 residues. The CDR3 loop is CASSYRRGEAYGYTF. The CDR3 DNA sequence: TGTGCCAGCAGTTATAGGAGAGGGGAGGCCTATGGCTACACCTTC.

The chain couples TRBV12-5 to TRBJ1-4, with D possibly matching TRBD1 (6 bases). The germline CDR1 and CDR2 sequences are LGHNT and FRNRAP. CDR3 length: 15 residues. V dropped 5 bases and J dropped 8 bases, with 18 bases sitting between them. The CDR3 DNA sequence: TGTGCTAGTGGTCCCGAGACAGGCGGTGGAGAAAAACTGTTTTTT. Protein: CASGPETGGGEKLFF.

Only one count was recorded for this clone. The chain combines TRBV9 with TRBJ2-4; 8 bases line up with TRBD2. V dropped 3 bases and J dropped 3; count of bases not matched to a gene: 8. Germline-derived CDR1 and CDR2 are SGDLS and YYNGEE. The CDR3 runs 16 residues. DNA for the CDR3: TGTGCCAGCAGCGATAGCGGGAAGGGTGACAAAAACATTCAGTACTTC. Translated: CASSDSGKGDKNIQYF.